Below are 14 T cell receptor beta chains sequenced from a single sample in a study of cytomegalovirus exposure and HLA in healthy donors. Repertoires were generated with immunoSEQ multiplex PCR, while TCRdb's copy carries only in-frame clones and drops some. The sample contains approximately 140,000 clones, around 87% of which appear only once. The sequenced material came from PBMCs. The receptors come from a young man in good health and CMV-seropositive.

The CDR3 sequence is CASRRGQGLSNQPQHF. For the CDR3, the DNA is TGTGCCAGCAGACGCGGACAGGGGTTAAGCAATCAGCCCCAGCATTTT. This chain joins TRBV28 and TRBJ1-5; 9 bases match TRBD1. The CDR3 runs 16 residues. Trimming at V came to 6 bases and at J to 1 base, leaving 7 bases not matched to a gene. Germline CDR1 reads MDHEN; CDR2 reads SYDVKM.

The chain carries TRBV9 and TRBJ2-3; D gene uncertain. The CDR3 runs 16 residues. Germline CDR1 and CDR2: SGDLS and YYNGEE. The V and J ends lost 2 bases and 7 bases respectively, with 20 bases between them. CDR3 nucleotides: TGTGCCAGCAGCGTCGGTGCAAACCCCGCGAGGTATACGCAGTATTTT. Translating it yields CASSVGANPARYTQYF.

The CDR3 nucleotides are TGTGCCAGCAGCTTAGTGGTCGACGGAGTCTACGAGCAGTACTTC. Its protein product is CASSLVVDGVYEQYF. The chain carries TRBV11-3 and TRBJ2-7; D ambiguous. Trimming removed 1 base at V and 3 bases at J, with 13 bases between. The CDR3 sequence is 15 residues long. Per germline, CDR1 SGHNT and CDR2 YENEEA.

This clone was seen a single time. CDR3 sequence (DNA): TGTGCCAGCAGTCCCGGTACAACTAATGAAAAACTGTTTTTT. This translates into CASSPGTTNEKLFF. This rearrangement joins TRBV6-6 to TRBJ1-4, with D uncertain. V was pared by 5 bases and J by 0 bases, with 7 bases between. The V gene's germline CDR1 is MNHNY and CDR2 SVGAGI (reference sequence). The CDR3 loop spans 14 amino acids.

This chain uses TRBV29-1 with TRBJ2-1, with D perhaps TRBD1 (5 bases). The CDR3 sequence is 14 residues long. Between the trimmed V and J ends, which lost 6 bases and 0 bases, there was a span of 12 bases. From germline, CDR1 is SQVTM and CDR2 ANQGSEA. CDR3 region: CSVQRQSSYNEQFF. In DNA, the CDR3 is TGCAGCGTCCAACGACAGTCCTCCTACAATGAGCAGTTCTTC.

The V call is TRBV11-3, the J call TRBJ2-7, with 9 bases that match TRBD2. The ends lost 5 bases at V and 3 bases at J; junction bases unmatched: 8. Germline values: CDR1 SGHNT, CDR2 YENEEA. The CDR3 contains 15 residues. The CDR3 nucleotides read TGTGCCAGCAGCCCCTTAGCGGGAGAAAGCTACGAGCAGTACTTC. This codes for CASSPLAGESYEQYF.

The V call is TRBV5-4, the J call TRBJ2-5, with 10 bases identical to TRBD2. Looked up from germline, CDR1 is SGHNT and CDR2 is YYREEE (reference sequence). This CDR3 is built from 16 residues. J was trimmed by 1 base and V by 10 bases; bases with no gene match: 13. CDR3 in amino acids: CAPRRGTSDTQETQYF. For the CDR3, the DNA is TGTGCCCCCCGAAGAGGGACTAGCGATACCCAAGAGACCCAGTACTTC.

The V call is TRBV5-1, the J call TRBJ1-5, with D tentatively TRBD1 (6 bases). From germline, CDR1 is SGHRS and CDR2 YFSETQ. The CDR3 is 14 residues long. V gave up 6 bases and J gave up 6 bases, with 16 bases separating them. CDR3 in DNA: TGCGCCAGCATGACAGGAGTTAAAAGTCAGCCCCAGCATTTT. It yields the protein CASMTGVKSQPQHF.

This clone was detected a few times. The rearrangement links TRBV30 to TRBJ2-7; D is uncertain. The CDR3 has 13 amino acids. V was clipped by 2 bases and J by 0 bases, with 8 bases between them. Germline V CDR1 and CDR2: GTSNPN, SVGIG (reference sequence). The CDR3 protein is CAWSHSSSYEQYF. The CDR3 region has the DNA TGTGCCTGGAGTCACTCGAGCTCCTACGAGCAGTACTTC.

The chain combines TRBV18 with TRBJ2-7; D is perhaps TRBD1 (7 bases). Trimming removed 10 bases at V and 6 bases at J, with 19 bases between. Germline V gene sequence: CDR1 KGHSH, CDR2 LQKENI. CDR3 length: 13 amino acids. CDR3 bases: TGTGCCACCCTCATGTCGCAGGGGGGCGAGCAGTACTTC. Amino acid sequence: CATLMSQGGEQYF.

CDR3 residues: CASSTATGADEQYF. The DNA for the CDR3 is TGTGCCAGCAGTACCGCGACAGGGGCTGACGAGCAGTACTTC. This sequence joins TRBV27 and TRBJ2-7; 8 bases match TRBD1. V lost 5 bases to trimming and J lost 5 bases; unmatched junction nucleotides: 8. The CDR3 spans 14 residues. CDR1 and CDR2 from the germline V gene are MNHEY and SMNVEV (reference sequence).

This chain joins TRBV11-3 and TRBJ2-3; a possible D gene is TRBD2 (6 bases). Trimming removed 0 bases at V and 0 bases at J, with 13 bases between. Germline V CDR1 and CDR2: SGHNT, YENEEA. The CDR3 has 17 residues. The CDR3 bases are TGTGCCAGCAGCTTAGATCGGCGGGACCCTAGCACAGATACGCAGTATTTT. This gives the protein CASSLDRRDPSTDTQYF.

This clone showed up just a few times. The rearrangement uses TRBV5-4 and TRBJ1-2, with D tentatively TRBD1 (5 bases). CDR1 is SGHNT, CDR2 YYREEE, per germline (reference sequence). The germline V and J ends were trimmed by 7 bases and 2 bases, with 18 bases remaining between them. The CDR3 is made up of 15 amino acids. CDR3: CASSVGTPQNYGYTF. In DNA form, the CDR3 reads TGTGCCAGCTCGGTGGGGACTCCGCAAAACTATGGCTACACCTTC.

The gene calls are TRBV19 and TRBJ1-2; no clear D gene. Germline V gene sequence: CDR1 LNHDA, CDR2 SQIVND (reference sequence). V was shortened by 3 bases and J by 4 bases, with 12 bases between the two germline ends. The CDR3 runs to 14 residues. Written as DNA, the CDR3 is TGTGCCAGTAGTATCGGTGGGAGGAGCTATGGCTACACCTTC. Protein sequence: CASSIGGRSYGYTF.